The present TCR beta chain was sequenced within a study of CD8 T cells in Susac syndrome. The RNA input was roughly 0.45 to 1 ug, and it was reverse transcribed with random hexamers. TCRdb called the immunoSEQ multiplex PCR reads again in MiXCR, with one record for every CDR3 protein. The sample has 350,000 to 550,000 distinct CDR3 sequences, around 85% seen once; the top ten hold roughly 0.11%. The patients serving as multiple sclerosis controls were treatment-naive. They had stable or active relapsing-remitting disease and fulfilled revised McDonald criteria. The CDR3 sequence is 15 residues long. Germline CDR1 reads MNHEY; CDR2 reads SVGAGI. The ends were cut back, 4 bases at V and 2 bases at J, with 15 bases in the middle. This clonotype was picked up one time.

This receptor was obtained from a human donor with multiple sclerosis. The sequencing input was CD8+ T cells from PBMCs. The rearrangement uses TRBV6-5 and TRBJ2-7; D may be TRBD1 (6 bases). As DNA, the CDR3 is TGTGCCAGCAGTTTTTCAACACAGGGACCCTACGAGCAGTACTTC. It is translated as CASSFSTQGPYEQYF.